The next 9 T cell receptor beta chains were all read from a single sample in a study of cytomegalovirus exposure and HLA in healthy donors. PCR amplification relied on 60 Vbeta primers (plus 13 Jbeta primers). Assay: immunoSEQ multiplex PCR; the TCRdb copy retains only in-frame clones and omits some. The table has 90,000 to 120,000 clones, approximately 70% seen once. The sample comprised PBMCs. These receptors came from a man aged 25 to 45 in good health and CMV-seropositive.

This chain joins TRBV9 and TRBJ2-7; weak D call: TRBD2 (7 bases). Per germline, CDR1 SGDLS and CDR2 YYNGEE. CDR3 size: 14 residues. V lost 3 bases, J lost 6 bases, and 16 bases lay in between. Here the CDR3 reads CASSAGGASAEQYF. CDR3 coding DNA: TGTGCCAGCAGCGCTGGGGGGGCCTCTGCCGAGCAGTACTTC. Looking up the rest from reference TRBV9 and TRBJ2-7 gives the full variable domain: DSGVTQTPKHLITATGQRVTLRCSPRSGDLSVYWYQQSLDQGLQFLIQYYNGEERAKGNILERFSAQQFPDLHSELNLSSLELGDSALYFCASSAGGASAEQYFGPGTRLTVT.

This clone was detected only a few times. This chain joins TRBV21-1 and TRBJ1-2. TRBV21-1 is flagged as a pseudogene. The CDR3 runs to 14 residues. CDR3 sequence: CASSKAGGDYGYTF. The CDR3 DNA follows: TGTGCCAGCAGCAAAGCTGGAGGGGACTATGGCTACACCTTC.

The rearrangement links TRBV19 to TRBJ2-1; a weak D match, TRBD2 (6 bases). This CDR3 is built from 11 residues. Trimming cost V 6 bases and J 13 bases, with 13 bases left between them. Germline V CDR1 and CDR2: LNHDA, SQIVND (reference sequence). The CDR3 nucleotides read TGTGCCAGTAGGGAAACCGGGACTCAGTTCTTC. Amino acid sequence: CASRETGTQFF.

The rearrangement joins TRBV4-1 to TRBJ2-7; 9 nucleotides line up with TRBD1. Germline V gene lookup returns CDR1 MGHRA and CDR2 YSYEKL. The CDR3 has 15 amino acids. The V and J ends lost 3 bases and 1 base, in that order; junction bases with no gene match: 4. The CDR3 coding sequence is TGCGCCAGCAGCCACAGCGGGACAGGGTCCTACGAGCAGTACTTC. This encodes CASSHSGTGSYEQYF.

This sequence joins TRBV7-2 and TRBJ2-7; 9 nucleotides match TRBD2. From germline, CDR1 is SGHTA and CDR2 FQGNSA. This CDR3 is built from 16 residues. V lost 5 bases to trimming and J lost 0 bases; unmatched junction nucleotides: 8. The CDR3 loop reads CASSPRLAANSYEQYF. The CDR3 DNA reads TGTGCCAGCAGCCCCCGACTAGCGGCGAACTCCTACGAGCAGTACTTC.

V is TRBV2 and J is TRBJ2-7; 11 bases fit TRBD2. In germline, CDR1 is SNHLY, CDR2 FYNNEI. The CDR3 is 15 residues long. Germline trimming cut 5 bases from V and 6 bases from J; bases unmatched to any gene: 9. The CDR3 region has the DNA TGTGCCAGCAGTCTAGCGGGGGGTTCGACGGGCGAGCAGTACTTC. It yields the protein CASSLAGGSTGEQYF.

The chain combines TRBV5-1 with TRBJ2-2; D is ambiguous. Germline V CDR1 and CDR2: SGHRS, YFSETQ. This CDR3 is built from 15 residues. Deletions cut 7 bases from V and 0 bases from J, with 13 bases between. The CDR3 sequence is CASYAVESNTGELFF. The CDR3 region has the DNA TGCGCCAGCTATGCGGTGGAATCGAACACCGGGGAGCTGTTTTTT.

This clone was detected only once. This chain uses TRBV5-1 with TRBJ1-1; TRBD1 is a possible D gene (5 bases). CDR1 is SGHRS and CDR2 is YFSETQ in the germline V gene. This CDR3 region has 14 residues. V was shortened by 4 bases and J by 7 bases, with 17 bases between the two germline ends. Written as DNA, the CDR3 is TGCGCCAGCAGCCTTGGGGGACTTCGGGGTGAAGCTTTCTTT. It yields the protein CASSLGGLRGEAFF.

CDR3 residues: CASSILPGLNTGELFF. In nucleotides, the CDR3 is TGTGCCAGTAGTATCCTACCGGGACTGAACACCGGGGAGCTGTTTTTT. V and J are TRBV19 and TRBJ2-2, with D possibly being TRBD2 (6 bases). Germline values: CDR1 LNHDA, CDR2 SQIVND (reference sequence). Between the trimmed V and J ends, which lost 3 bases and 1 base, there was a span of 12 bases. The CDR3 length is 16 residues.